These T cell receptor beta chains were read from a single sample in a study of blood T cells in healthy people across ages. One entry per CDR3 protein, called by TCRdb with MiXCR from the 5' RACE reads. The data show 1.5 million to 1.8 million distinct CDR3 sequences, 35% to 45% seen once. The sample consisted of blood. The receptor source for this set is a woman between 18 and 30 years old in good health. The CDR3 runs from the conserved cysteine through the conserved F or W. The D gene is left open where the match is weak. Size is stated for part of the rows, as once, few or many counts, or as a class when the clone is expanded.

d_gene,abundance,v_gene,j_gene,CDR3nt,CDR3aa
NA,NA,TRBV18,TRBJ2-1,TGTGCCAGCTCACCACCTTCCAAAACAACTGGGAATGAGCAGTTCTTC,CASSPPSKTTGNEQFF
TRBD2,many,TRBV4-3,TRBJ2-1,TGCGCCAGCAGCCAAGATGCACTAGCGGGTGGCAATGAGCAGTTCTTC,CASSQDALAGGNEQFF
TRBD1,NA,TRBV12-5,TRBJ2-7,TGTGCTAGTGGTTTACAGGGGGCACTCTACGAGCAGTACTTC,CASGLQGALYEQYF
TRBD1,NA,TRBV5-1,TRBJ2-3,TGCGCCAGCAGCGTTACAGGGGACCTCACAGATACGCAGTATTTT,CASSVTGDLTDTQYF
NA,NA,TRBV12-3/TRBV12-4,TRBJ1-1,TGTGCCAGCAGCTTACAGTTATCCAACACTGAAGCTTTCTTT,CASSLQLSNTEAFF
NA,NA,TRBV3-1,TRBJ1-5,TGTGCCAGCAGCCAACATGGTCAGCCCCAGCATTTT,CASSQHGQPQHF
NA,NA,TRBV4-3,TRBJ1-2,TGCGCCAGCAGCCAATCGGGACAATCTGGCTACACCTTC,CASSQSGQSGYTF
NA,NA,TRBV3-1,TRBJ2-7,TGTGCCAGCAGGGACAGTAGCGGGCACTCCTACAATGAGCAGTACTTC,CASRDSSGHSYNEQYF
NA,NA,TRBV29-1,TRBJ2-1,TGCAGCGTCGGGGGGAGGGGGCACAATGAGCAGTTCTTC,CSVGGRGHNEQFF
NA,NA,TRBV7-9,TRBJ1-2,TGTGCCAGCAGCCCGGATAGAAGGGTCTATGGCTACACCTTC,CASSPDRRVYGYTF
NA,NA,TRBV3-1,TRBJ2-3,TGTGCCTCACAGCGGGAAGGGGGGCTTGATACGCAGTATTTT,CASQREGGLDTQYF
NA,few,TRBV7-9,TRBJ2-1,TGTGCCAGCAGGAACCCGGACAATGAGCAGTTCTTC,CASRNPDNEQFF
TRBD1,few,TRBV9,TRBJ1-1,TGTGCCAGCACCCGGGGACAGCCAAGCGCGAGGAACACTGAAGCTTTCTTT,CASTRGQPSARNTEAFF
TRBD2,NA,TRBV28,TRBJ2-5,TGTGCCAGCAGTACACTTAGCGGGAGGGGAAGGTACAATGAGCAGTACTTC,CASSTLSGRGRYNEQYF
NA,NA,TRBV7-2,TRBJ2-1,TGTGCCAGCAGCTTAGTGGCAGGGACCTCCTACAATGAGCAGTTCTTC,CASSLVAGTSYNEQFF
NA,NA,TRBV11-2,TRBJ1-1,TGTGCCAGCAGCTTAGATCTCAGGGTTACTTTCTTT,CASSLDLRVTFF
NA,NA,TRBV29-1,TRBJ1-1,TGCAGCGGATCAATGAACACTGAAGCTTTCTTT,CSGSMNTEAFF
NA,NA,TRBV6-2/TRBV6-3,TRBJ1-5,TGTGCCAGCAGGGACCTCGGCAATCAGCCCCAGCATTTT,CASRDLGNQPQHF
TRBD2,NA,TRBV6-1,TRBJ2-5,TGTGCCAGCAGTAATCTAGCGGGGGGGCCAAGTGAGCAGTACTTC,CASSNLAGGPSEQYF
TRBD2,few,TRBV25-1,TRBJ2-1,TGTGCCAGCAGTGACTGGACTAGCGGACCCCTCGACAATGAGCAGTTCTTC,CASSDWTSGPLDNEQFF